These 10 T cell receptor beta chains were all obtained from the same sample, sequenced in a study of molecular identifiers for immune sequencing clone quantification. TCRdb itself ran the PCR reads through MiXCR, one entry per CDR3 protein. The data hold about 640,000 distinct CDR3 sequences, with about 20% observed a single time. The material sequenced was naive CD8+ T cells from blood, with Jurkat cell RNA spiked in. Documented subset: FACS-sorted CD8+CD4-CCR7+CD45RA+ naive T cells. These receptors were collected from a human donor in good health. Some libraries in this study had Jurkat cell RNA spiked in.

As to this clonotype: The conserved phenylalanine or tryptophan normally closing the CDR3 is absent here, so this likely arose from a read error. The rearrangement links TRBV6-4 to TRBJ1-6; D might be TRBD1 (6 bases). Germline loops: CDR1 MRHNA, CDR2 SNTAGT. V shed 6 bases and J shed 8 bases, with 14 bases lying between them. This CDR3 is 14 amino acids long. CDR3 sequence: CASRGTGSDSPLHS. The CDR3 DNA reads TGTGCCAGCAGAGGCACAGGGAGTGATTCACCCCTCCACTCT.

CDR3 bases: TGTGCCATCAGTGAGTCGGGTAGCGGTAGACACTACGAGCAGTACTTC. Translated, it gives CAISESGSGRHYEQYF. V gene TRBV10-3 combines with J gene TRBJ2-7; possibly TRBD2 for D (6 bases). Germline loops: CDR1 ENHRY, CDR2 SYGVKD. V dropped 0 bases and J dropped 3 bases, with 15 bases sitting between them. The CDR3 consists of 16 residues.

A remark on this clonotype: A read error may explain this, as a much larger clone is one base away. V gene TRBV19 combines with J gene TRBJ2-7, with a tentative D call TRBD2 (5 bases). The CDR3 spans 16 residues. The V end lost 6 bases, the J end lost 1 base, and 19 bases lay between the germline ends. From germline, CDR1 is LNHDA and CDR2 SQIVND (reference sequence). CDR3 sequence reads: CASSPFPRDVSYEQYF. The DNA for the CDR3 is TGTGCCAGTAGCCCCTTCCCCCGGGATGTATCCTACGAGCAGTACTTC.

This clonotype was seen many times. J is TRBJ2-1 and V is TRBV24-1; D not certain. The V end lost 4 bases, the J end lost 1 base, and 10 bases lay between the germline ends. The CDR3 sequence is 15 residues long. Germline values: CDR1 KGHDR, CDR2 SFDVKD. The CDR3 DNA reads TGTGCCACCAGTGAACGGACCGGGTCCTACAATGAGCAGTTCTTC. Amino acid sequence: CATSERTGSYNEQFF.

The DNA of the CDR3 is TGTGCCAGCAGCCAGATCCCGGGACAGGGGGCGAACACTGAAGCTTTCTTT. Protein: CASSQIPGQGANTEAFF. This chain uses TRBV14 with TRBJ1-1; 12 positions match TRBD1. The V segment lost 3 bases and the J segment 1 base; nucleotides outside the gene matches: 6. The CDR3 has 17 amino acids. The V gene's germline CDR1 is SGHDN and CDR2 FVKESK.

This clonotype came up many times. The chain recombines TRBV19 with TRBJ2-3; D perhaps matches TRBD1 (6 bases). The CDR3 length is 15 residues. The germline V gene has CDR1 LNHDA and CDR2 SQIVND (reference sequence). The ends were cut back, 3 bases at V and 0 bases at J, with 10 bases in the middle. CDR3 sequence: CASSIRTASTDTQYF. CDR3 DNA: TGTGCCAGTAGTATCCGGACAGCTAGCACAGATACGCAGTATTTT.

Notes on this clonotype: This may be a read error, as it is one base from a much larger clone. CDR3: CASKVAVGTHAEGANVLTF. In DNA, the CDR3 is TGTGCCAGCAAGGTTGCGGTTGGGACTCATGCTGAGGGGGCCAACGTCCTGACTTTC. The chain is built from TRBV6-2 or TRBV6-3 and TRBJ2-6; TRBD2 might be the D (6 bases). Trimming took off 7 bases at V and 4 bases at J, with 26 bases between the two ends. Looked up from germline, CDR1 is MNHEY and CDR2 is SVGEGT. This CDR3 has 19 amino acids.

This clonotype showed up many times. J is TRBJ1-2 and V is TRBV29-1; weak D call: TRBD1 (6 bases). V was clipped by 0 bases and J by 6 bases, with 14 bases between them. The CDR3 has 14 residues. The germline CDR1 and CDR2 sequences are SQVTM and ANQGSEA. The DNA for the CDR3 is TGCAGCGTTGAAGATGCAGGGGACATCAATGGCTACACCTTC. Translation gives CSVEDAGDINGYTF. Variable domain in full (rest from reference TRBV29-1 and TRBJ1-2): SAVISQKPSRDICQRGTSLTIQCQVDSQVTMMFWYRQQPGQSLTLIATANQGSEATYESGFVIDKFPISRPNLTFSTLTVSNMSPEDSSIYLCSVEDAGDINGYTFGSGTRLTVV.

To note about this clonotype: The final CDR3 position lacks the conserved phenylalanine or tryptophan, pointing to a likely read error. The chain recombines TRBV20-1 with TRBJ2-3, with TRBD2 matching over 8 bases. The CDR3 covers 14 residues. Per germline, CDR1 DFQATT and CDR2 SNEGSKA (reference sequence). CDR3 bases: TGCAGTGCTAGCGCGGGGGGTAGCACAGACACGCAGTATTCT. Amino acids: CSASAGGSTDTQYS.

This clonotype was observed at least ten times. V and J are TRBV29-1 and TRBJ2-2; D is unclear. V shed 3 bases and J shed 1 base, with 3 bases lying between them. Germline assignment: CDR1 SQVTM and CDR2 ANQGSEA. The CDR3 totals 12 residues. CDR3 DNA: TGCAGCGTTGATTGGAACACCGGGGAGCTGTTTTTT. It codes for CSVDWNTGELFF.